This TCR beta chain was obtained from a study of T cells in Graves' hyperthyroidism and ophthalmopathy. In its sample, this clonotype was seen once. Amplified TCR beta CDR3 regions came from RNA transcripts. Primed by the HTBI set, a first-round RT-PCR was run on the TCR CDR3. TCRdb called the multiplex PCR reads again in MiXCR, with one record for every CDR3 protein. Among about 500,000 distinct CDR3 sequences listed, around 50% were seen once. Looked up from germline, CDR1 is SQVTM and CDR2 is ANQGSEA. The length of the CDR3 is 15 residues. The J segment lost 0 bases and the V segment lost 5 bases, leaving 8 bases of the junction unmatched.

This sequence joins TRBV29-1 and TRBJ1-2; 8 positions agree with TRBD1. This TCR was recovered from an adult woman with Graves' disease, either hyperthyroidism or ophthalmopathy (not recorded which). Sequencing was done on a sample of peripheral blood or thyroid tissue (not recorded which). The CDR3 region is CSVRTGQTANYGYTF. The CDR3 DNA is TGCAGCGTTAGGACAGGGCAGACCGCTAACTATGGCTACACCTTC.